The source of this TCR beta chain is a study of a mutant IDH1 vaccine in newly diagnosed glioma. Study-wide background: Standard pretreatment was either radiotherapy, temozolomide, or, for most, radiochemotherapy with temozolomide. The study's findings and limits: Pseudoprogression appeared unlinked to shifts in leading peripheral T cell clonotypes.

The time point: baseline, week 1 (first vaccination visit). Treatment denoted: pre-vaccination baseline after standard-of-care therapy. Of note for this clone: Its antigen is not identified.

The germline V and J ends were trimmed by 6 bases and 0 bases, with 9 bases remaining between them. Germline loops: CDR1 MNHEY, CDR2 SMNVEV (reference sequence). This CDR3 contains 14 residues. Clones were read by immunoSEQ multiplex PCR, and TCRdb kept only the in-frame ones, dropping some. The sample includes 30,000 to 35,000 clones, roughly nine tenths of them seen just once. The source of this sequence is a woman between 35 and 50 years old with glioma. Specimen: PBMCs, collected from a glioma patient treated with radiotherapy, temozolomide or both. The chain employs TRBV27 and TRBJ1-3, with a weak D call TRBD1 (6 bases). The chain's CDR3 is CASSRGGSGNTIYF. The CDR3 DNA reads as TGTGCCAGCAGCCGAGGGGGCTCTGGAAACACCATATATTTT.